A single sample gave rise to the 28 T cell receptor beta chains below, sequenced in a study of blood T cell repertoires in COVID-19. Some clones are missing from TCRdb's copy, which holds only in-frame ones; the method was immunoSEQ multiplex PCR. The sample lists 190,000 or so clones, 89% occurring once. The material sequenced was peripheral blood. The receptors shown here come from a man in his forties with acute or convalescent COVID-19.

In DNA, the CDR3 is TGTGCCAGCAGTTTCGACACATCCACCGGGGAGCTGTTTTTT. Its translation: CASSFDTSTGELFF. The gene calls are TRBV5-6 and TRBJ2-2; no definite D call. With 5 bases removed from V and 4 bases from J, the gap between germline ends came to 12 bases. This CDR3 has 14 residues. Germline lookup yields CDR1 SGHDT and CDR2 YYEEEE.

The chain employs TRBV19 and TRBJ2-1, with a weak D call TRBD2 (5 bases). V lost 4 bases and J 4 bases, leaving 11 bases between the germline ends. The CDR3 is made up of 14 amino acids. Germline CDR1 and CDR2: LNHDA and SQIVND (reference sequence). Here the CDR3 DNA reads TGTGCCAGTAGTAACCGGGATTTTTACAATGAGCAGTTCTTC. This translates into CASSNRDFYNEQFF.

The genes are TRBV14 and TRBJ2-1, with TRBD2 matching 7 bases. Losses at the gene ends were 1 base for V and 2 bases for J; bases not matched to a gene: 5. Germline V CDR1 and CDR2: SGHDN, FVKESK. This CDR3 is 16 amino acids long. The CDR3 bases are TGTGCCAGCAGCCAAGCTAGCGGAATAACCTACAATGAGCAGTTCTTC. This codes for CASSQASGITYNEQFF.

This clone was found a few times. For the CDR3, the DNA is TGTGCCAGGGGCACCTTCCAAGAGACCCAGTACTTC. It specifies CARGTFQETQYF. The chain recombines TRBV2 with TRBJ2-5; D remains ambiguous. The CDR3 is 12 amino acids. Germline values: CDR1 SNHLY, CDR2 FYNNEI. Trimming pared 9 bases from V and 1 base from J, leaving 9 bases between.

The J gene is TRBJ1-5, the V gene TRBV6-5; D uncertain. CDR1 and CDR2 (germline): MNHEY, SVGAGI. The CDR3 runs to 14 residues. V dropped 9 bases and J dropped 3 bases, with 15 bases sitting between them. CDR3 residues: CASQTGVPNQPQHF. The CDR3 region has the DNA TGTGCCAGTCAAACGGGAGTTCCCAATCAGCCCCAGCATTTT.

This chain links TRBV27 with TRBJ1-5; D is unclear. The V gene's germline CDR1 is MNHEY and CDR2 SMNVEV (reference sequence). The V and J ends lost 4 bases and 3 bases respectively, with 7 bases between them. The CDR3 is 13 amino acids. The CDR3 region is CASSYSPNQPQHF. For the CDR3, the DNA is TGTGCCAGCAGTTACTCCCCCAATCAGCCCCAGCATTTT.

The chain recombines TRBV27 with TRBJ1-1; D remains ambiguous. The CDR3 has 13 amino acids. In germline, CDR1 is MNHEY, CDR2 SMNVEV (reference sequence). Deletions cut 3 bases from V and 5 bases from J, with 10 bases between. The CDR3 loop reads CASSFSPGTEAFF. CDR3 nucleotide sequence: TGTGCCAGCAGTTTTAGCCCGGGGACTGAAGCTTTCTTT.

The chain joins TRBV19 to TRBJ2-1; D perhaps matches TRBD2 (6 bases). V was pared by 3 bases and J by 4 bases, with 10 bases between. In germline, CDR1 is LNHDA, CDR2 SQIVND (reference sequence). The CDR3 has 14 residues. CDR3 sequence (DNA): TGTGCCAGTAGTATGGCGGCGGGGTACAATGAGCAGTTCTTC. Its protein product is CASSMAAGYNEQFF.

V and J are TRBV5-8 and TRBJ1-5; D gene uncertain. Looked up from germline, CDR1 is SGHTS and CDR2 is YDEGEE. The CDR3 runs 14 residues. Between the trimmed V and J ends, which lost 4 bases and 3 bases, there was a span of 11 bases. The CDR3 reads CASSRQFANQPQHF. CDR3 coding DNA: TGTGCCAGCAGCCGCCAGTTCGCCAATCAGCCCCAGCATTTT.

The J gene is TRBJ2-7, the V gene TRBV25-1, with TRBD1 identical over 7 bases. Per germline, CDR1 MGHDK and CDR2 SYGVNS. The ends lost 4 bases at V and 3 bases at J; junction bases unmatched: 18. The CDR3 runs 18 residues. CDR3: CASSGQGRDANSFYEQYF. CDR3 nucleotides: TGTGCCAGCAGTGGACAGGGTCGGGACGCCAACTCCTTCTACGAGCAGTACTTC.

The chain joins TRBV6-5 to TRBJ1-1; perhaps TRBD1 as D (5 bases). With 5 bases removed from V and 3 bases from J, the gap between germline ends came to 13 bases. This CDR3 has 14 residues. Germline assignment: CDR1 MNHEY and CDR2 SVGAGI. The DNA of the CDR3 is TGTGCCAGCAGTAGGACACTCTGGGACACTGAAGCTTTCTTT. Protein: CASSRTLWDTEAFF.

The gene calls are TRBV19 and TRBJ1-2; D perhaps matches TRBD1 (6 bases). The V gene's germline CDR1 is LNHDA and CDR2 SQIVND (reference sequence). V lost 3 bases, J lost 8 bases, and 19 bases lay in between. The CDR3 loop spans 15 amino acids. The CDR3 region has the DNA TGTGCCAGTAGTATCCTCAGGGGCGCAGGTATCGGCTACACCTTC. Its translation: CASSILRGAGIGYTF.

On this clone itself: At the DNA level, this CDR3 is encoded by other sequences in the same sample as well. The chain's CDR3 is CATSRDRTAGELFF. In nucleotides, the CDR3 is TGTGCCACCAGCAGAGATCGCACGGCCGGGGAGCTGTTTTTT. This rearrangement joins TRBV15 to TRBJ2-2; D unclear. Germline lookup yields CDR1 LNHNV and CDR2 YYDKDF (reference sequence). V dropped 0 bases and J dropped 6 bases, with 8 bases sitting between them. CDR3 length: 14 amino acids. Full variable domain (outside the CDR3, taken from reference TRBV15 and TRBJ2-2): DAMVIQNPRYQVTQFGKPVTLSCSQTLNHNVMYWYQQKSSQAPKLLFHYYDKDFNNEADTPDNFQSRRPNTSFCFLDIRSPGLGDTAMYLCATSRDRTAGELFFGEGSRLTVL.

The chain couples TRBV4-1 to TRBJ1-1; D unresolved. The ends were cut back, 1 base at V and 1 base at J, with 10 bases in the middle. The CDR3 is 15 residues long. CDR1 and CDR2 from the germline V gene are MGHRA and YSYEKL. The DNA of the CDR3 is TGCGCCAGCAGCCAAGTGTACAGTAAGAACACTGAAGCTTTCTTT. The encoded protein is CASSQVYSKNTEAFF.

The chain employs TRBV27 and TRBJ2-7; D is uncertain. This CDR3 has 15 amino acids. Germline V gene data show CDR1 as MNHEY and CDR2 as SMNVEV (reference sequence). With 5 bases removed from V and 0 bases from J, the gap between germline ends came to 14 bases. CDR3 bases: TGTGCCAGCAGTCCGTTCGGGTCTAACTCCTACGAGCAGTACTTC. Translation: CASSPFGSNSYEQYF.

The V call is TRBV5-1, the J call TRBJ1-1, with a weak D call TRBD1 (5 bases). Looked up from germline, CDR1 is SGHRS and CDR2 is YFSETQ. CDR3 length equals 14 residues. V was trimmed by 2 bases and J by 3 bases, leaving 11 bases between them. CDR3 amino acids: CASSLSGMDTEAFF. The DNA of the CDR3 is TGCGCCAGCAGCTTATCAGGGATGGACACTGAAGCTTTCTTT.

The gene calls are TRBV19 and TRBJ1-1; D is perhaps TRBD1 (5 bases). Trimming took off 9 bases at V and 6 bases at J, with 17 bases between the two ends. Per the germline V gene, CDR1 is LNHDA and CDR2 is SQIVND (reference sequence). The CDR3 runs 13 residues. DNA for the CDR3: TGTGCCAGCCAAATGGGTGGAGGGGCTGAAGCTTTCTTT. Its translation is CASQMGGGAEAFF.

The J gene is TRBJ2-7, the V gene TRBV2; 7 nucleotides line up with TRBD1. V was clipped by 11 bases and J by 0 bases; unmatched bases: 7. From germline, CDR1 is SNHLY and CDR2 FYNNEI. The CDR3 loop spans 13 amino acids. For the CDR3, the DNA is TGTGCCTGCGGCCGGGACAGCTCCTACGAGCAGTACTTC. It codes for CACGRDSSYEQYF.

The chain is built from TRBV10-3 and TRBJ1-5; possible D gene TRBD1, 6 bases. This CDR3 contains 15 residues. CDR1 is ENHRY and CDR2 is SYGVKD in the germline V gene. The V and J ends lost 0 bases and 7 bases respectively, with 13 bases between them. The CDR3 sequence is CAISESKAGVQPQHF. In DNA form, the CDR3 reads TGTGCCATCAGTGAGTCGAAGGCAGGGGTACAGCCCCAGCATTTT.

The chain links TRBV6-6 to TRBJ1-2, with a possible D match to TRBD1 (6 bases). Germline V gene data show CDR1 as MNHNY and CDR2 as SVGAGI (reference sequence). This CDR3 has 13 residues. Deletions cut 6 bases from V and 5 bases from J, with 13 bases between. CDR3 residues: CASSADSKYGYTF. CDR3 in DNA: TGTGCCAGCAGCGCGGACAGCAAGTATGGCTACACCTTC.

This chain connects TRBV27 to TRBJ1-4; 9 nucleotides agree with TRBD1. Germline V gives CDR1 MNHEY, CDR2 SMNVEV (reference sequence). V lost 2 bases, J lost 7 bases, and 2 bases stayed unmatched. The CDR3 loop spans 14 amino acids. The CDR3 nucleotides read TGTGCCAGCAGTTTACAGGGACAGGGTGAAAAACTGTTTTTT. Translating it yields CASSLQGQGEKLFF.

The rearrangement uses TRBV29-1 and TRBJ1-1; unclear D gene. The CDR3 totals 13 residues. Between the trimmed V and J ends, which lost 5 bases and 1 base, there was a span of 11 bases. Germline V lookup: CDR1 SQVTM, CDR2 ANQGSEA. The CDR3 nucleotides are TGCAGCGTTCAGATACAGAAGAACACTGAAGCTTTCTTT. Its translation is CSVQIQKNTEAFF.

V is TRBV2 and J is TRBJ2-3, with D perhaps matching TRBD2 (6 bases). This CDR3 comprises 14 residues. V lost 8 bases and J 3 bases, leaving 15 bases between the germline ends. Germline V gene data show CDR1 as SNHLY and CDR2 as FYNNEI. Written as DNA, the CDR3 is TGTGCCAGCCAAAATGGCGCGGGAACAGATACGCAGTATTTT. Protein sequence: CASQNGAGTDTQYF.

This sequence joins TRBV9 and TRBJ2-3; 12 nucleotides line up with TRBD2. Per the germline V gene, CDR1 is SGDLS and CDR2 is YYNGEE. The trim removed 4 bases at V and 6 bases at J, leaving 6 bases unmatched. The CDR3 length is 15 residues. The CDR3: CASSSLAGGRDTQYF. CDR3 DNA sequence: TGTGCCAGCAGCAGCCTAGCGGGGGGGCGGGATACGCAGTATTTT.

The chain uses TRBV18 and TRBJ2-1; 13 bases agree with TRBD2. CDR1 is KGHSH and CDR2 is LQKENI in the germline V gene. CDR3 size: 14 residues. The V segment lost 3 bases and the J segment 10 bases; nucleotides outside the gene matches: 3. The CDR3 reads CASSPLGLAGEQFF. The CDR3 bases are TGTGCCAGCTCACCCCTGGGACTAGCGGGGGAGCAGTTCTTC. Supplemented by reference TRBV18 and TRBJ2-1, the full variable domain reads NAGVMQNPRHLVRRRGQEARLRCSPMKGHSHVYWYRQLPEEGLKFMVYLQKENIIDESGMPKERFSAEFPKEGPSILRIQQVVRGDSAAYFCASSPLGLAGEQFFGPGTRLTVL.

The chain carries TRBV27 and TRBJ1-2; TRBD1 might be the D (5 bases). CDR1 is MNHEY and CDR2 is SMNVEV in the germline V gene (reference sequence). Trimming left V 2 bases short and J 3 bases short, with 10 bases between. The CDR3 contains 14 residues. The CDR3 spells CASSLGGTHYGYTF. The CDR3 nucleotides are TGTGCCAGCAGTTTAGGCGGGACCCACTATGGCTACACCTTC.

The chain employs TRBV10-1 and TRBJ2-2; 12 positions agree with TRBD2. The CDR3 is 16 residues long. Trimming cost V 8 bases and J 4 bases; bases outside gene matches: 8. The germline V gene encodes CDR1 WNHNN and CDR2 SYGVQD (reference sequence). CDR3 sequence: CASARTSGESTGELFF. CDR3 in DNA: TGCGCCAGCGCCAGGACTAGCGGGGAGTCCACCGGGGAGCTGTTTTTT.

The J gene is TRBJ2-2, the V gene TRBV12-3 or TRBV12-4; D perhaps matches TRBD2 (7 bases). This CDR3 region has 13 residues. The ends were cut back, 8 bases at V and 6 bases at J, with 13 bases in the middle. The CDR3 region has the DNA TGTGCCAGCCTATGGGGGGGGCCCGGGGAGCTGTTTTTT. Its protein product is CASLWGGPGELFF.